This TCR beta chain stems from a study of T cells in Graves' hyperthyroidism and ophthalmopathy. Ophthalmopathy in the patients scored at least 3 on Clinical Activity Score and at least 4 on NOSPECS grade, lasting under 3 months. It was 10 ml of fresh peripheral blood that supplied the PBMCs. This clonotype was observed at least ten times. Its antigen is currently unknown. Amplification targeted TCR beta CDR3 regions from RNA transcripts. Using the HTBI primer set, a first-round RT-PCR was run on the TCR CDR3. Each CDR3 protein gets one entry after TCRdb re-called the multiplex PCR reads with MiXCR. The sample has some 360,000 distinct CDR3 sequences, over 15% seen once. CDR3 length equals 19 residues. Germline assignment: CDR1 KGHDR and CDR2 SFDVKD. The V end lost 3 bases, the J end lost 1 base, and 21 bases lay between the germline ends. Findings of the study overall: Progression to ophthalmopathy was predicted a median of about six months early.

Sequencing used blood. The sequence was collected from a woman aged 40 to 50 with Graves' ophthalmopathy. J is TRBJ1-5 and V is TRBV24-1; a possible D gene is TRBD1 (6 bases). The DNA for the CDR3 is TGTGCCACCAGTGATCAGGGGTTTGAGGATATAATCAGCAATCAGCCCCAGCATTTT. Its translation: CATSDQGFEDIISNQPQHF.